This TCR beta chain originates from a study of T cell responses to AZD1222 COVID-19 vaccine. Points from the study as a whole: As reported, nearly half of all spike-specific TCRs target variant regions that are unmutated. Repertoire collection took place solely once the T cell response had peaked.

Remarks on this clone: Its specificity is unknown.

TCRdb's copy holds only in-frame clones and misses some; the assay was immunoSEQ multiplex PCR. The sample shows some 120,000 clones, about 89% of them seen only once. The source was peripheral blood, collected on day 0 of AZD1222 vaccination. This sequence originates from an adult in good health.

CDR3 sequence reads: CASSSTGTGGEGDQPQHF. For the CDR3, the DNA is TGCGCCAGCAGTAGTACCGGGACAGGGGGAGAGGGCGATCAGCCCCAGCATTTT. The gene calls are TRBV10-1 and TRBJ1-5; 11 bases match TRBD1. V shed 5 bases, J shed 5 bases, and the junction held 14 bases outside the gene matches. The CDR3 is 18 amino acids. Germline lookup yields CDR1 WNHNN and CDR2 SYGVQD (reference sequence).